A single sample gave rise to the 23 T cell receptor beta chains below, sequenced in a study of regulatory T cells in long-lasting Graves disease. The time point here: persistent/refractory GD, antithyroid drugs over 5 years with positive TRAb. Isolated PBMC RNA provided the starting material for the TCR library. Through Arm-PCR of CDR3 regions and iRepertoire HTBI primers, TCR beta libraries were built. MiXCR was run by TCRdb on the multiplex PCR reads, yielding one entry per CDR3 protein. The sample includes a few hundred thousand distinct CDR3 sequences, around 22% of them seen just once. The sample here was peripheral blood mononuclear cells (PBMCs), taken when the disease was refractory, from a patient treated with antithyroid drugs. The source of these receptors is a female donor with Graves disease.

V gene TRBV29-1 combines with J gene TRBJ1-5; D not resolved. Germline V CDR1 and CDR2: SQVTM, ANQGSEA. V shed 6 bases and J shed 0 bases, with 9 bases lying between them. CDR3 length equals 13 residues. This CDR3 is CSVKVNSNQPQHF. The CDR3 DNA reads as TGCAGCGTCAAGGTAAATAGCAATCAGCCCCAGCATTTT.

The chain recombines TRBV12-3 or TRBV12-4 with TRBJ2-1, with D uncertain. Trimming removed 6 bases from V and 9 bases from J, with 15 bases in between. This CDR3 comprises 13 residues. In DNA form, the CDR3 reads TGTGCCAGCAGCTCGACCCCAATAATTGAGCAGTTCTTC. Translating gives CASSSTPIIEQFF.

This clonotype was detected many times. In DNA form, the CDR3 reads TGTGCCAGCAGCTTAAGCGGTGGGGTCTACGAGCAGTACTTC. The encoded protein is CASSLSGGVYEQYF. The rearrangement links TRBV11-1 to TRBJ2-7; weak D call: TRBD2 (5 bases). The CDR3 is made up of 14 amino acids. Looked up from germline, CDR1 is SGHAT and CDR2 is FQDESV (reference sequence). Trimming left V 2 bases short and J 3 bases short, with 11 bases between.

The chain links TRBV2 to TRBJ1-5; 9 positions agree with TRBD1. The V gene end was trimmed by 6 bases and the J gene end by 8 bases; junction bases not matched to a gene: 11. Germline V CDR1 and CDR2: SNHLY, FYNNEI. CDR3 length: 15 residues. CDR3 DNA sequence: TGTGCCAGCAGCTCCGGGACAGGGTCGCGGGAGCCCCAGCATTTT. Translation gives CASSSGTGSREPQHF.

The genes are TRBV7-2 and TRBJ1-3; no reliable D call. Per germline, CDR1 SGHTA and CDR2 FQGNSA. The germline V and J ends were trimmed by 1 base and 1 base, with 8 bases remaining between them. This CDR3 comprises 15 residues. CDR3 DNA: TGTGCCAGCAGCTTAGATTCGGGGTCTGGAAACACCATATATTTT. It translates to CASSLDSGSGNTIYF.

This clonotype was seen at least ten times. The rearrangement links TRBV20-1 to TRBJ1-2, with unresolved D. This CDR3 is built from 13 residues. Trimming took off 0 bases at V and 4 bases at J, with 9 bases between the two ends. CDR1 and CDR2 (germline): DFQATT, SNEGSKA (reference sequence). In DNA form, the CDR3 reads TGCAGTGCTAGAGATCGACGCACCTATGGCTACACCTTC. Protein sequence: CSARDRRTYGYTF.

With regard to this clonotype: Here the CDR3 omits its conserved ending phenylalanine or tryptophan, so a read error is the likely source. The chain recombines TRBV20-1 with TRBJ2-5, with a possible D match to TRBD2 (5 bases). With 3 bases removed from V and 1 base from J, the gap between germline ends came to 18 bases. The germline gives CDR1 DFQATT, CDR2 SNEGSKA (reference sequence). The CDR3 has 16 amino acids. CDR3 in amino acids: CSASNPRGIPQETQYS. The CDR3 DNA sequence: TGCAGTGCTAGTAACCCACGGGGAATTCCCCAAGAGACCCAGTACTCC.

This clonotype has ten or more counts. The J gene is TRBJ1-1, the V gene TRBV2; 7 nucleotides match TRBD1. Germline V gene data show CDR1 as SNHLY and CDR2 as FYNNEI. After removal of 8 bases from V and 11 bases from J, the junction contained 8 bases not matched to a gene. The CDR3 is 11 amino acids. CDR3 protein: CASQTGRLAFF. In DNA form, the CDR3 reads TGTGCCAGCCAGACAGGGCGGTTGGCTTTCTTT.

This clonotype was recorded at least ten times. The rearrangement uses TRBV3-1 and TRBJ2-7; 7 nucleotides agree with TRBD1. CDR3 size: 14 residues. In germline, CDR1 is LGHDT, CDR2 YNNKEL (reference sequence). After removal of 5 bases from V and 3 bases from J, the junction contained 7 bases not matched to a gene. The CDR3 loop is CASSRDSLFYEQYF. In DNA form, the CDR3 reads TGTGCCAGCAGCAGGGACAGCCTTTTCTACGAGCAGTACTTC.

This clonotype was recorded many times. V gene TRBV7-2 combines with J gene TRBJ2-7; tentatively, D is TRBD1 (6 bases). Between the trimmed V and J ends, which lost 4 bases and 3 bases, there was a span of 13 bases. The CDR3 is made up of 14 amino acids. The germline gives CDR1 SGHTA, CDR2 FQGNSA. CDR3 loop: CASSSKWTDYEQYF. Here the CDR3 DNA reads TGTGCCAGCAGCTCCAAATGGACAGACTACGAGCAGTACTTC.

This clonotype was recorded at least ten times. The CDR3 DNA sequence: TGTGCCAATCTCAAGGGGGGACCGAACACCGGGGAGCTGTTTTTT. Translated: CANLKGGPNTGELFF. J is TRBJ2-2 and V is TRBV12-3 or TRBV12-4, with D perhaps matching TRBD1 or TRBD2 (6 bases each). The ends were cut back, 10 bases at V and 0 bases at J, with 15 bases in the middle. CDR3 length: 15 residues.

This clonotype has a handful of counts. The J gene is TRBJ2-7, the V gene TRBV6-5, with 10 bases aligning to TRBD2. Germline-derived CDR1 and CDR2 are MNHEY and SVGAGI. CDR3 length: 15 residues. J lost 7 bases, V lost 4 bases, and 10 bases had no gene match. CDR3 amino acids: CASSSVVAGGEEQYF. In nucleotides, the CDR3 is TGTGCCAGCAGTTCTGTCGTAGCGGGAGGTGAGGAGCAGTACTTC.

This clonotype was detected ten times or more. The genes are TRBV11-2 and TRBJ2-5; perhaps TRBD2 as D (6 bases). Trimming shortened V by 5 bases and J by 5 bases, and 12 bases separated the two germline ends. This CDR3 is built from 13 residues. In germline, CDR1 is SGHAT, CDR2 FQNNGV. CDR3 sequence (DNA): TGTGCCAGCAGCCCCGGGACTTGGGAGACCCAGTACTTC. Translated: CASSPGTWETQYF.

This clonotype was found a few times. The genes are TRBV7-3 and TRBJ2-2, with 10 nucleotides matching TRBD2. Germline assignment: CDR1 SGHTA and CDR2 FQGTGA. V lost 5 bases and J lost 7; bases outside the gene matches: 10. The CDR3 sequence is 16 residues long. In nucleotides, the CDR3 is TGTGCCAGCAGCCTAGAACCGGGACTAGCGCTCGGGGAGCTGTTTTTT. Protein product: CASSLEPGLALGELFF.

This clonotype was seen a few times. The CDR3 nucleotides read TGTGCCAGCTCACCTCTAACAGAAACCCAGAACACTGAAGCTTTCTTT. Translated, it gives CASSPLTETQNTEAFF. The chain employs TRBV18 and TRBJ1-1; D not certain. Trimming removed 3 bases from V and 1 base from J, with 15 bases in between. CDR3 size: 16 residues. Germline assignment: CDR1 KGHSH and CDR2 LQKENI.

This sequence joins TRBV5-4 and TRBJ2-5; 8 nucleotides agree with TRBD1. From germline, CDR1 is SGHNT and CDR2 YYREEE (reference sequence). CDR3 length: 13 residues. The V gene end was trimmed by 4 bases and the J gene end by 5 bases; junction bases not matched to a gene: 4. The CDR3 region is CASSGTGLETQYF. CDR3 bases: TGTGCCAGCAGCGGGACAGGTCTCGAGACCCAGTACTTC.

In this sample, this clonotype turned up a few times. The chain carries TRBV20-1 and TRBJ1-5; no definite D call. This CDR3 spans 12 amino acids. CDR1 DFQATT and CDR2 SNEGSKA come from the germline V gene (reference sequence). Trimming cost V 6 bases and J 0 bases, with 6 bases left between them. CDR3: CSARNSNQPQHF. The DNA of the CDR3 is TGCAGTGCACGTAATAGCAATCAGCCCCAGCATTTT.

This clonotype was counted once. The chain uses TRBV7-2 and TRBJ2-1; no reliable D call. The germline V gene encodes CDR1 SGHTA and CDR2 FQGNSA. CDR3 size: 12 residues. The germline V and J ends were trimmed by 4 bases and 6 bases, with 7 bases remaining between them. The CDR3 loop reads CASSSDINEQFF. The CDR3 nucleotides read TGTGCCAGCAGCTCAGACATCAATGAGCAGTTCTTC.

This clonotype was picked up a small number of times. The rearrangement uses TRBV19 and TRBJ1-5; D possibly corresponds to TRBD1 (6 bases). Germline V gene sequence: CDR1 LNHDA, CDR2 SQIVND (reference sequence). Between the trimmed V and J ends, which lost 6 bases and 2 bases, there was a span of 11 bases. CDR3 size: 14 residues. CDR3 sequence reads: CASRTGKGNQPQHF. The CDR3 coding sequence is TGTGCCAGTAGAACAGGGAAGGGCAATCAGCCCCAGCATTTT.

The CDR3 spells CSAQRTVTGELFF. The CDR3 DNA follows: TGCAGTGCTCAAAGGACAGTCACCGGGGAGCTGTTTTTT. J is TRBJ2-2 and V is TRBV20-1; a possible D gene is TRBD1 (6 bases). V lost 5 bases and J 4 bases, leaving 11 bases between the germline ends. Germline loops: CDR1 DFQATT, CDR2 SNEGSKA (reference sequence). The CDR3 spans 13 residues.

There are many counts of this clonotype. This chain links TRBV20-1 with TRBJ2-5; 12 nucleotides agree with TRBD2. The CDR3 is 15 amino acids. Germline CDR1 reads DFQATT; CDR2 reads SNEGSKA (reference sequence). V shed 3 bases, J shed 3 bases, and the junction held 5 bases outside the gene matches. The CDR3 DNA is TGCAGTGCTAGGGGGACTAGCGGGTTTAAAGAGACCCAGTACTTC. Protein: CSARGTSGFKETQYF.

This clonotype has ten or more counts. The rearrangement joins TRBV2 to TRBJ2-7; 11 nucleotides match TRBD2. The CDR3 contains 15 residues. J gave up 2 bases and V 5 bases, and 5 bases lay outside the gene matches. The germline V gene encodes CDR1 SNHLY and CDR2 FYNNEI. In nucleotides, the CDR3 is TGTGCCAGCAGTTCGACTAGCGGGACGACCTACGAGCAGTACTTC. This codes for CASSSTSGTTYEQYF.

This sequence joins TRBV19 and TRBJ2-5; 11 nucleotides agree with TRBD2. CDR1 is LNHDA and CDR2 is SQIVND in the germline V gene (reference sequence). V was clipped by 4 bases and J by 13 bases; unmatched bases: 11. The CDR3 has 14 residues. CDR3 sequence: CASSTSTSGGPRYF. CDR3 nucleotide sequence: TGTGCCAGTAGTACAAGTACTAGCGGGGGACCTCGGTACTTC.